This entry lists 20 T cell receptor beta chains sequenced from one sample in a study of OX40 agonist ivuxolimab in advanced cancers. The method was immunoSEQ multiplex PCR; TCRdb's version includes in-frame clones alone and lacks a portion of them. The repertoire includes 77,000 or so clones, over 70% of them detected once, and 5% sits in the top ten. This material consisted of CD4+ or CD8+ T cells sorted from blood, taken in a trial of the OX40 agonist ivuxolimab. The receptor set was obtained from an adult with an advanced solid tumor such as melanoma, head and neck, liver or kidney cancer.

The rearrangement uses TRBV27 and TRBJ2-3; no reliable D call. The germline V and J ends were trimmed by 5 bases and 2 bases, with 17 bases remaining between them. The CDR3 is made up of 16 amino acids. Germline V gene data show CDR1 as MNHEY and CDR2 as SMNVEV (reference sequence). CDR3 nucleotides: TGTGCCAGCAGTAGTTTGGGCAGCCCCTACACAGATACGCAGTATTTT. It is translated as CASSSLGSPYTDTQYF.

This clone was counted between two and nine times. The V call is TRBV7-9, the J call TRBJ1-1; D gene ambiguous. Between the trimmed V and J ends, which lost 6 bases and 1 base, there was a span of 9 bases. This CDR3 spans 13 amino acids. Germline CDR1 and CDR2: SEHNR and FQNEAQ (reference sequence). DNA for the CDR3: TGTGCCAGCAGGATTGGGAGGAACACTGAAGCTTTCTTT. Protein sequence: CASRIGRNTEAFF.

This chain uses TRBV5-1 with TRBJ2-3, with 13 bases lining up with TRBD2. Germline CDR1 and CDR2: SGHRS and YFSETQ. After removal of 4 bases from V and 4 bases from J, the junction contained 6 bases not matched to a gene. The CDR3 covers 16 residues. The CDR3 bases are TGCGCCAGCAGCCCCGGGACTAGCGGGGCCTCAGATACGCAGTATTTT. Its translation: CASSPGTSGASDTQYF.

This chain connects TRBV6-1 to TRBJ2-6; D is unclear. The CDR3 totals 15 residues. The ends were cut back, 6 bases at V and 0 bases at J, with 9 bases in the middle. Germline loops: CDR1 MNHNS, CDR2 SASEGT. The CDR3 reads CASSQDGSGANVLTF. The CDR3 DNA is TGTGCCAGCAGCCAAGACGGCTCTGGGGCCAACGTCCTGACTTTC.

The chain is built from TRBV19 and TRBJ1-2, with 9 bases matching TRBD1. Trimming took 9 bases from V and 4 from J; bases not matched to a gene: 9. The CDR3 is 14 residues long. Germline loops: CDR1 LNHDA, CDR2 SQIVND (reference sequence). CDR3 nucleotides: TGTGCCAGCAGAATGGGGACAGGGTCCTATGGCTACACCTTC. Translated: CASRMGTGSYGYTF.

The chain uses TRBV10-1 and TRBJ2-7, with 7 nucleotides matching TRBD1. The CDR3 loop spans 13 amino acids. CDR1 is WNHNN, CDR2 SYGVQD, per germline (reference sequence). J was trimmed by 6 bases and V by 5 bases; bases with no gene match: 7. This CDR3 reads CASSSGQLVEQYF. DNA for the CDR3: TGCGCCAGCAGTTCGGGACAGTTGGTCGAGCAGTACTTC.

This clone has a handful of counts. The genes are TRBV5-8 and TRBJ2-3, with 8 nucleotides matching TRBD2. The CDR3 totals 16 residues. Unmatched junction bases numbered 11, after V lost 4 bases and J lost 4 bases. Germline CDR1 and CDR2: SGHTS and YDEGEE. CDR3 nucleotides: TGTGCCAGCAGCCCCGGCGGTAGCGGGGCCGCAGATACGCAGTATTTT. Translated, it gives CASSPGGSGAADTQYF.

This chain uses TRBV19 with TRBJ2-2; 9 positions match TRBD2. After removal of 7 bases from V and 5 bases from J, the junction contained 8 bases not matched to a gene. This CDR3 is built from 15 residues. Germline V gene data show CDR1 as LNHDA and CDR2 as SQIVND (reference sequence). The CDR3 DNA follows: TGTGCCAGTATAAGCATTCTAGCGGGAACCGGGGAGCTGTTTTTT. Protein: CASISILAGTGELFF.

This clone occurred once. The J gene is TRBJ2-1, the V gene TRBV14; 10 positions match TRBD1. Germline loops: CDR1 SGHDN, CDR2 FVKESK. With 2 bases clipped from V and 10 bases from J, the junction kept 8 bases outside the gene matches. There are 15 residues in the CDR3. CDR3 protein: CASSQIRDRGPEQFF. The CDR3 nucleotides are TGTGCCAGCAGCCAAATCCGGGACAGGGGACCAGAGCAGTTCTTC.

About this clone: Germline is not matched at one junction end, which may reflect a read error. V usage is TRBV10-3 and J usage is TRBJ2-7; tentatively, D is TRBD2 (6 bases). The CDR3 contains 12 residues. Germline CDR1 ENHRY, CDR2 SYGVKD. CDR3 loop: CAISRDSHEQYF. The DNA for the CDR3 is TGTGCCATCTCGAGGGACTCCCACGAGCAGTACTTC.

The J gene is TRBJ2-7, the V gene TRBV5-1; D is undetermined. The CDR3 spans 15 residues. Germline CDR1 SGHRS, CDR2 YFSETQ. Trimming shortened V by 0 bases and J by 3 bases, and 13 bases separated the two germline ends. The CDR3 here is CASSLEKGLIYEQYF. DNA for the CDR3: TGCGCCAGCAGCTTGGAAAAGGGCCTGATCTACGAGCAGTACTTC. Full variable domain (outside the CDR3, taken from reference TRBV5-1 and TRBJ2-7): KAGVTQTPRYLIKTRGQQVTLSCSPISGHRSVSWYQQTPGQGLQFLFEYFSETQRNKGNFPGRFSGRQFSNSRSEMNVSTLELGDSALYLCASSLEKGLIYEQYFGPGTRLTVT.

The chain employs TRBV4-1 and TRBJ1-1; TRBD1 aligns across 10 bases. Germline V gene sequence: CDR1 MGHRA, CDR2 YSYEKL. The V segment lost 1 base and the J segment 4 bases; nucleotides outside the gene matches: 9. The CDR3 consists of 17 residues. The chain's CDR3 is CASSQGRGTGEGTEAFF. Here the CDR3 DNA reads TGCGCCAGCAGCCAAGGTCGGGGGACAGGGGAGGGCACTGAAGCTTTCTTT.

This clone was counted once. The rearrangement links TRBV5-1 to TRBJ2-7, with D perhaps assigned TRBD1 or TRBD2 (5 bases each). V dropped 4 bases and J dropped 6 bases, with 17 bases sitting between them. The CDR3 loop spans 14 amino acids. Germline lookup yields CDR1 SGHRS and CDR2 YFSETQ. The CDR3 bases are TGCGCCAGCAGCGTGGGCCGGGACCCCATCGAGCAGTACTTC. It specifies CASSVGRDPIEQYF.

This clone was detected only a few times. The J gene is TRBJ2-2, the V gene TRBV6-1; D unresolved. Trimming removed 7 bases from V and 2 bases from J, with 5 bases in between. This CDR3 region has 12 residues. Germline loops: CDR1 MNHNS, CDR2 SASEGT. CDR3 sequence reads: CASIGNTGELFF. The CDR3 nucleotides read TGTGCCAGCATAGGTAACACCGGGGAGCTGTTTTTT.

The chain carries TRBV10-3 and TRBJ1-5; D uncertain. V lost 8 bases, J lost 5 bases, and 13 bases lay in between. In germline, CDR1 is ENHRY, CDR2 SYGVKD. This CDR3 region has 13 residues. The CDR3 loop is CAIGRSTDQPQHF. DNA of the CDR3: TGTGCCATCGGGCGATCGACCGATCAGCCCCAGCATTTT.

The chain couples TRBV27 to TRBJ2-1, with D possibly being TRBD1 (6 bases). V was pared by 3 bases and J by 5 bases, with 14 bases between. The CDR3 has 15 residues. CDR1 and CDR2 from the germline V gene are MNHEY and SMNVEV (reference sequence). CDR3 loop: CASSLGTPWDNEQFF. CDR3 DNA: TGTGCCAGCAGTTTGGGGACACCATGGGACAATGAGCAGTTCTTC.

The CDR3 protein is CAITAASGNTIYF. The CDR3 DNA sequence: TGTGCCATCACAGCGGCTTCTGGAAACACCATATATTTT. The chain employs TRBV10-3 and TRBJ1-3; D is unclear. Germline CDR1 is ENHRY and CDR2 is SYGVKD. With 7 bases removed from V and 1 base from J, the gap between germline ends came to 8 bases. The CDR3 covers 13 residues.

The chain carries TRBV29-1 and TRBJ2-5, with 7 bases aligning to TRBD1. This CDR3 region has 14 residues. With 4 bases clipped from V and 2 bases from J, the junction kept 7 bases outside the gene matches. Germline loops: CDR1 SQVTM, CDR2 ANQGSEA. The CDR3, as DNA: TGCAGCGTTGCCCGAACAGGGGAACAAGAGACCCAGTACTTC. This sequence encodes CSVARTGEQETQYF. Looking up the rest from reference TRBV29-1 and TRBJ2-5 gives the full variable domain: SAVISQKPSRDICQRGTSLTIQCQVDSQVTMMFWYRQQPGQSLTLIATANQGSEATYESGFVIDKFPISRPNLTFSTLTVSNMSPEDSSIYLCSVARTGEQETQYFGPGTRLLVL.

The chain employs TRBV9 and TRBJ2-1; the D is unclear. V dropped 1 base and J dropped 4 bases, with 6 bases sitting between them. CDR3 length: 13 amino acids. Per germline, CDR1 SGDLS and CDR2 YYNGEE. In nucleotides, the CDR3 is TGTGCCAGCAGCGTAAGCCTATACAATGAGCAGTTCTTC. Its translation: CASSVSLYNEQFF.

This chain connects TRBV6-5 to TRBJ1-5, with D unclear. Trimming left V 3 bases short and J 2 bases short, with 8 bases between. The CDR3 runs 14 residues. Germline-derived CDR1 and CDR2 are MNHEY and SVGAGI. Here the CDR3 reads CASSYRSGNQPQHF. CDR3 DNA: TGTGCCAGCAGTTATCGAAGCGGCAATCAGCCCCAGCATTTT.